Listed below are T cell receptor beta chains from one sample, sequenced in a study of T-cell reconstitution after alpha-beta-depleted transplantation in children. MiXCR was run by TCRdb on the PCR reads, yielding one entry per CDR3 protein. The table lists 500,000 to 600,000 distinct CDR3 sequences, approximately 30% of them singletons. Sample: PBMCs from the stem cell graft donor, taken from the stem cell graft. All receptors derive from a human donor who donated a stem cell graft to a child with aplastic anemia. Both conserved end residues are part of each CDR3. Each record gives: CDR3 DNA, CDR3 protein, D gene, V gene, clone size, J gene. D genes are given only for firm matches. Size is stated for part of the rows, as once, few or many counts, or as a class when the clone is expanded.

DNA: TGTGCCAGCAGCCCCTACCTAGCGGATGTCAATGAGCAGTTCTTC; CDR3: CASSPYLADVNEQFF; D: TRBD2; V: TRBV13; size: few; J: TRBJ2-1
DNA: TGCAGCGTGGCGGGCCTAGCGCCCTACAATGAGCAGTTCTTC; CDR3: CSVAGLAPYNEQFF; D: NA; V: TRBV29-1; size: few; J: TRBJ2-1
DNA: TGTGCCAGCAACGGTTGGGGGGGCAATCAGCCCCAGCATTTT; CDR3: CASNGWGGNQPQHF; D: NA; V: TRBV28; size: NA; J: TRBJ1-5
DNA: TGTGCCAGCAGTTCGCCTGACAAGCTGAACACTGAAGCTTTCTTT; CDR3: CASSSPDKLNTEAFF; D: NA; V: TRBV12-3/TRBV12-4; size: NA; J: TRBJ1-1
DNA: TGTGCCAGTACCCAAAGCGGGACTCTCAATGAGCAGTTCTTC; CDR3: CASTQSGTLNEQFF; D: TRBD2; V: TRBV19; size: few; J: TRBJ2-1
DNA: TGTGCCAGTAGTCATACAGATCAAGAGACCCAGTACTTC; CDR3: CASSHTDQETQYF; D: NA; V: TRBV19; size: NA; J: TRBJ2-5
DNA: TGTGCCAGCAGCTTAGGCGGATCCACAGATACGCAGTATTTT; CDR3: CASSLGGSTDTQYF; D: NA; V: TRBV12-3/TRBV12-4; size: many; J: TRBJ2-3
DNA: TGCAGCGCCGAGGGGGACATTGAAGCTTTCTTT; CDR3: CSAEGDIEAFF; D: NA; V: TRBV29-1; size: few; J: TRBJ1-1
DNA: TGTGCCAGCAGCGTAACCCGGACAGGGCAGACTGAAGCTTTCTTT; CDR3: CASSVTRTGQTEAFF; D: TRBD1; V: TRBV9; size: few; J: TRBJ1-1
DNA: TGCGCCAGCAGCTCGGGTGGGGGGCGCAGCACAGATACGCAGTATTTT; CDR3: CASSSGGGRSTDTQYF; D: NA; V: TRBV5-1; size: NA; J: TRBJ2-3
DNA: TGTGCCTGGAGCATAAACAGGGTGAATCAGCCCCAGCATTTT; CDR3: CAWSINRVNQPQHF; D: NA; V: TRBV30; size: NA; J: TRBJ1-5
DNA: TGCAGCGTTGCCCAGGGGGATGGGTACGAGCAGTACTTC; CDR3: CSVAQGDGYEQYF; D: TRBD1; V: TRBV29-1; size: NA; J: TRBJ2-7
DNA: TGCAGTGCTGGACAACCGGGACAGGTCTATGGCTACACCTTC; CDR3: CSAGQPGQVYGYTF; D: TRBD1; V: TRBV20-1; size: few; J: TRBJ1-2
DNA: TGCAGCGTTCAGGGGACAGGGGTACGAGAGACCCAGTACTTC; CDR3: CSVQGTGVRETQYF; D: TRBD1; V: TRBV29-1; size: few; J: TRBJ2-5
DNA: TGCGCCAGCAGTTATCTGACAGGGAACACTGAAGCTTTCTTT; CDR3: CASSYLTGNTEAFF; D: NA; V: TRBV5-1; size: many; J: TRBJ1-1
DNA: TGTGCCAGCAGTTACGGGCTCCCCAGCTCCTACGAGCAGTACTTC; CDR3: CASSYGLPSSYEQYF; D: NA; V: TRBV6-2/TRBV6-3; size: few; J: TRBJ2-7
DNA: TGCGCCAGCGCGAACACCGGGGAGCTGTTTTTT; CDR3: CASANTGELFF; D: NA; V: TRBV5-1; size: NA; J: TRBJ2-2
DNA: TGTGCCAGCAGTGTGAGGGACGCTTATGAAAAACTGTTTTTT; CDR3: CASSVRDAYEKLFF; D: NA; V: TRBV28; size: NA; J: TRBJ1-4
DNA: TGTGCCAGCAGCTTAGCGGTAGCGGCCAGATCCTACAATGAGCAGTTCTTC; CDR3: CASSLAVAARSYNEQFF; D: NA; V: TRBV7-2; size: NA; J: TRBJ2-1
DNA: TGTGCCAGCAGCTTAGATGAGGTGGTTGGGATAGGGGACCAGCCCCAGCATTTT; CDR3: CASSLDEVVGIGDQPQHF; D: NA; V: TRBV11-2; size: few; J: TRBJ1-5
DNA: TGCGCCAGCAGCTCCTTGATCGGGGGGGCTAGCGGGAATGAGCAGTTCTTC; CDR3: CASSSLIGGASGNEQFF; D: TRBD2; V: TRBV5-1; size: NA; J: TRBJ2-1
DNA: TGTGCCAGCAGCTTAAATTTAGGGTCTGGAAACACCATATATTTT; CDR3: CASSLNLGSGNTIYF; D: NA; V: TRBV7-2; size: NA; J: TRBJ1-3
DNA: TGTGCCAGCACTCTCAGTTGGGGGAATGAAAAACTGTTTTTT; CDR3: CASTLSWGNEKLFF; D: NA; V: TRBV12-3/TRBV12-4; size: few; J: TRBJ1-4
DNA: TGTGCCAGCAGCGTACTTACTAGCGGCCAAGAGACCCAGTACTTC; CDR3: CASSVLTSGQETQYF; D: TRBD2; V: TRBV9; size: NA; J: TRBJ2-5
DNA: TGCGCCAGCAGCTTTTCTAAGGCTAGCGGAAATGAGCAGTTCTTC; CDR3: CASSFSKASGNEQFF; D: TRBD2; V: TRBV5-1; size: NA; J: TRBJ2-1
DNA: TGCAGTGCGTCGGATGACACTGAAGCTTTCTTT; CDR3: CSASDDTEAFF; D: NA; V: TRBV20-1; size: few; J: TRBJ1-1
DNA: TGCGCCAGCAGCCAGGAAACAGGGCGCGACCACACTGAAGCTTTCTTT; CDR3: CASSQETGRDHTEAFF; D: NA; V: TRBV4-1; size: NA; J: TRBJ1-1
DNA: TGCGCCAGCAGCGCCGGACAGGGGGAAATGAACACTGAAGCTTTCTTT; CDR3: CASSAGQGEMNTEAFF; D: TRBD1; V: TRBV5-1; size: NA; J: TRBJ1-1
DNA: TGTGCCAGCAGCCAGGGAGGGCTATCCGGCACTGAAGCTTTCTTT; CDR3: CASSQGGLSGTEAFF; D: NA; V: TRBV4-2; size: NA; J: TRBJ1-1
DNA: TGTGCCAGCGGCCCGACAGGGGAACGGCAGCGGGAGCTGTTTTTT; CDR3: CASGPTGERQRELFF; D: TRBD1; V: TRBV6-2/TRBV6-3; size: NA; J: TRBJ2-2
DNA: TGTGCCAGCAGTTACGGGGCAGGTGGGGCCTATGGCTACACCTTC; CDR3: CASSYGAGGAYGYTF; D: NA; V: TRBV6-5; size: few; J: TRBJ1-2